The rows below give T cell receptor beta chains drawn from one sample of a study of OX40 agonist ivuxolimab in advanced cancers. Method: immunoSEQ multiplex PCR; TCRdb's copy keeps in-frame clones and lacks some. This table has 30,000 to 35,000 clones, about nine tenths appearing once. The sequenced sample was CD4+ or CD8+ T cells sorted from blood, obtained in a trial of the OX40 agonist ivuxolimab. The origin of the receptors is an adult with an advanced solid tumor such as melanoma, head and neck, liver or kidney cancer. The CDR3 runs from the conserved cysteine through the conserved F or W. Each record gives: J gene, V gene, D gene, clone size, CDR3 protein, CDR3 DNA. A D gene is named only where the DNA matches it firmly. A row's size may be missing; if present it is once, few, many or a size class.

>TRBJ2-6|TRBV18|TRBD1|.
CASSLGQSGANVLTF
TGTGCCAGCTCACTGGGACAGTCAGGGGCCAACGTCCTGACTTTC
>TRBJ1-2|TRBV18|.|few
CASSPPSANYGYTF
TGTGCCAGCTCACCACCGTCAGCTAACTATGGCTACACCTTC
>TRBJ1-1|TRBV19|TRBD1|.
CASSPDRESSTGTEAFF
TGTGCCAGTAGTCCCGACAGGGAATCATCAACGGGGACTGAAGCTTTCTTT
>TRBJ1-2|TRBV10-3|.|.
CAISEFDSNYGYTF
TGTGCCATCAGTGAGTTCGACAGTAACTATGGCTACACCTTC
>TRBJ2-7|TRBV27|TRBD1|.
CASSPGTGPYEQYF
TGTGCCAGCAGTCCCGGGACAGGGCCCTACGAGCAGTACTTC
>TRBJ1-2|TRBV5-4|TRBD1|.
CASSYSQRQGADGYTF
TGTGCCAGCAGCTACTCCCAACGACAGGGAGCGGATGGCTACACCTTC
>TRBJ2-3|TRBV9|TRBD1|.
CASSGGQGASDTQYF
TGTGCCAGCAGCGGGGGACAGGGGGCATCTGATACGCAGTATTTT
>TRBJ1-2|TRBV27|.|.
CASRWGWSGGYTF
TGTGCCAGCAGGTGGGGCTGGAGTGGTGGCTACACCTTC
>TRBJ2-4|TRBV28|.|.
CASSPGPGNIQYF
TGTGCCAGCAGTCCGGGGCCCGGGAACATTCAGTACTTC
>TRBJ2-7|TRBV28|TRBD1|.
CASSSRDSSYEQYF
TGTGCCAGCAGCTCCCGGGACAGCTCCTACGAGCAGTACTTC
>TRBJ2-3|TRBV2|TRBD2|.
CASRSGRAGIDTQYF
TGTGCCAGCAGGAGCGGGAGGGCCGGGATAGATACGCAGTATTTT
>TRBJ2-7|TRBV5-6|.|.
CANSLGVSSYEQYF
TGTGCCAACAGCTTGGGGGTAAGCTCCTACGAGCAGTACTTC
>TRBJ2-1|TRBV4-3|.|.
CASSQERDSLYDWFF
TGCGCCAGCAGCCAAGAGCGGGACTCCCTATACGATTGGTTCTTC
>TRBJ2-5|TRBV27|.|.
CASSSFQAAIQETQYF
TGTGCCAGCAGTTCCTTCCAAGCGGCTATACAAGAGACCCAGTACTTC
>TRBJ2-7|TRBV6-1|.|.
CASSLVNPYDEQYF
TGTGCCAGCAGTTTAGTTAATCCATACGACGAGCAGTACTTC
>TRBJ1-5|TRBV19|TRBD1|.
CASSAQGFQPQHF
TGTGCCAGTAGTGCACAGGGGTTTCAGCCCCAGCATTTT
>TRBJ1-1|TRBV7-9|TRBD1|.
CASSLDRGVVTEAFF
TGTGCCAGCAGCCTGGACAGGGGAGTAGTCACTGAAGCTTTCTTT
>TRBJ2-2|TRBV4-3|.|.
CASSQDWRGERGQAGELFF
TGCGCCAGCAGCCAAGATTGGAGGGGCGAGAGGGGTCAAGCCGGGGAGCTGTTTTTT